This T cell receptor (beta chain) appears in the sequencing data of a study of blood T cell repertoires in COVID-19 (dated by TCRdb to 2020 to 2021). For the wider study: Samples from collaborators originated in the United States, Italy and Spain and spanned both the acute and convalescent phases of COVID-19. The material from the prospective study consisted of cDNA or gDNA derived from T cells, B-cell-depleted T cells, or PBMCs. Subjects who had been exposed to COVID-19, were actively infected with it, or had recovered from it provided the deeply sampled blood TCRbeta repertoires that made up the dataset. The repertoires were released in a freely available public database meant as a resource for research on the immune response to SARS-CoV-2. The samples were drawn from two sources: the first 160 participants of the ongoing ImmuneRACE study, and 1,200 or so subjects contributed by 6 global collaborators. Nearly every sample came with metadata listing a de-identified subject ID, COVID-19 status, age in years and sex. Where available, HLA class I and class II types were taken from metadata supplied by the sample provider and were not determined by assay-based typing.

The CDR3 numbers 16 residues from cysteine through phenylalanine. The sequence is cut down to CDR3 DNA, 48 bases in frame from base 1. Via the germline V gene (reference sequence), CDR1 is LNHDA and CDR2 SQIVND. Compared with germline, V lacks 3 bases and J lacks 0 bases; bases without a gene match: 5. TCRbeta CDR3 regions were amplified from genomic DNA using the immunoSEQ Assay, a bias-controlled multiplex PCR. For the original study's pipeline: Nucleated cell counts per sample were estimated from amplification of reference gene primers within the assay. Sequence reads were collapsed and filtered to measure the absolute abundance of every unique TCRbeta CDR3 rearrangement. Productive Simpson clonality was computed per sample as the square root of Simpson's diversity index over productive rearrangements. The immuneACCESS repertoire file appears here via TCRdb, limited to in-frame rearrangements. These files lack a portion of the clones; in checked studies, under half of the deficit traces to unresolved V genes, and the cause of the others is not known. That table supplies the V and J calls and clone size; D and trimming were determined from the DNA. This sample comprises roughly 300,000 clones, 65% to 90% of them detected only once. The top ten hold under 11% of the sample.

Paper-wide results and their limitations: The quantity of clinical and demographic metadata differed by source and by participant and was supplied without curation.

As concerns this clone: The clone's antigen remains unknown. Nothing much larger sits one base from this clone, and base qualities are not available.

Participants in the prospective study were aged about 18 to 100 years, lived in approximately 26 United States geographic areas, and enrolled through a virtual design. Cohort assignment in the prospective study relied on participant-reported clinical history from a screening survey and a study questionnaire. Recovered participants in ImmuneRACE Cohort 3 were defined as having two consecutive negative NP/OP PCR tests, clearance from a healthcare professional, or resolution of symptoms. In the prospective study, whole blood, serum and a nasopharyngeal or oropharyngeal swab were collected from each participant by mobile phlebotomists. Prospective study participants could optionally give additional blood draws and questionnaires over an approximately 2-month period. Blood samples from the prospective study were shipped frozen or at room temperature prior to DNA extraction.

The source material was PBMCs or T cells enriched from blood (not recorded which). The receptor chain draws on TRBV19 and TRBJ2-1, with 7 central nucleotides matching TRBD2. The clonotype originates from a woman between 18 and 29 years old who had recovered from COVID-19. The nucleotide sequence is given as TGTGCCAGTAGTATGGGGGGGAAGAGCTCCTACAATGAGCAGTTCTTC. Its product reads: CASSMGGKSSYNEQFF.